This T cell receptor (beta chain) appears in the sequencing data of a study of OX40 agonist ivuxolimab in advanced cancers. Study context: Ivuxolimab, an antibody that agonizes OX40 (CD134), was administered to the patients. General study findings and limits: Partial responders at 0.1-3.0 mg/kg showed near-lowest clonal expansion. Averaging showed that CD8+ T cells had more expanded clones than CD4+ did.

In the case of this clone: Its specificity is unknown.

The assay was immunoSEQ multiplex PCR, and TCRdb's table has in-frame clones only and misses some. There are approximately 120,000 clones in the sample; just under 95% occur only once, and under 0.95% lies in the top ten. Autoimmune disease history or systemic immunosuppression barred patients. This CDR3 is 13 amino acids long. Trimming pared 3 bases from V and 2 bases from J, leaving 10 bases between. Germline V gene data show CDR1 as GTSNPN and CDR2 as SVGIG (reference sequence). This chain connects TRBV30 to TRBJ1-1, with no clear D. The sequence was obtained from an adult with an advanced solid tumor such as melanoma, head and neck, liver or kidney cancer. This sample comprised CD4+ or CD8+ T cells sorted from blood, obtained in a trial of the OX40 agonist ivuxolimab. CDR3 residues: CAWRAVINTEAFF. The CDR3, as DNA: TGTGCCTGGAGGGCAGTGATTAACACTGAAGCTTTCTTT.